The next 21 T cell receptor beta chains were all read from a single sample in a study of T cells in Graves' hyperthyroidism and ophthalmopathy (dated by TCRdb to about 2019). Libraries came from multiplex PCR. The sample was run on an Illumina HiSeq 2000. TCR beta CDR3 regions were amplified from RNA transcripts. For the first round of RT-PCR on the TCR CDR3, the HTBI primer set was used together with the Qiagen OneStep RT-PCR kit. TCRdb trimmed the raw reads at Q25, called clones with MiXCR and kept productive beta chains. Identical CDR3 protein sequences are pooled into one entry, listed with their most common genes and DNA. This sample gives roughly 570,000 distinct CDR3 sequences in total; about 15% of them show up just once. The top ten clones comprise under 8% of the sample. Sequenced sample: blood. The origin of the receptors is a woman in her 30s with Graves' hyperthyroidism.

The V and J genes are TRBV5-1 and TRBJ2-3; 7 positions match TRBD2. Trimming at V came to 4 bases and at J to 2 bases, leaving 10 bases not matched to a gene. Germline CDR1 and CDR2: SGHRS and YFSETQ. The CDR3 is 16 amino acids. CDR3 sequence reads: CASSPTSAYATDTQYF. CDR3 in DNA: TGCGCCAGCAGCCCCACTAGCGCCTATGCCACAGATACGCAGTATTTT. The variable domain in full, with the rest retrieved from reference TRBV5-1 and TRBJ2-3, is KAGVTQTPRYLIKTRGQQVTLSCSPISGHRSVSWYQQTPGQGLQFLFEYFSETQRNKGNFPGRFSGRQFSNSRSEMNVSTLELGDSALYLCASSPTSAYATDTQYFGPGTRLTVL.

About this clonotype: This sequence may be a read error, since a much larger clone differs from it by one base. V is TRBV30 and J is TRBJ1-2, with D unresolved. The CDR3 sequence is 10 residues long. CDR1 is GTSNPN and CDR2 is SVGIG in the germline V gene (reference sequence). V was pared by 8 bases and J by 3 bases, with 7 bases between. The CDR3 region is CALEHYGYTF. The CDR3 bases are TGTGCCCTGGAGCACTATGGCTACACCTTC.

This clonotype was seen a few times. The chain employs TRBV14 and TRBJ2-1, with TRBD2 as a possible D gene (5 bases). Trimming stripped 5 bases from V and 0 bases from J, with 14 bases between. The CDR3 consists of 16 residues. Germline V gene data show CDR1 as SGHDN and CDR2 as FVKESK. The CDR3 is CASSSQRISSYNEQFF. CDR3 DNA sequence: TGTGCCAGCAGCTCCCAGCGGATCAGCTCCTACAATGAGCAGTTCTTC.

V usage is TRBV5-1 and J usage is TRBJ2-3, with D possibly being TRBD1 (5 bases). The germline V and J ends were trimmed by 4 bases and 4 bases, with 10 bases remaining between them. The germline V gene has CDR1 SGHRS and CDR2 YFSETQ. The length of the CDR3 is 13 residues. The CDR3 sequence is CASSARDADTQYF. The CDR3 DNA reads as TGCGCCAGCAGCGCCAGGGATGCAGATACGCAGTATTTT.

In its sample, this clonotype was seen many times. The gene calls are TRBV20-1 and TRBJ1-1; D remains ambiguous. V lost 4 bases and J lost 5, with 11 bases in between. Germline V CDR1 and CDR2: DFQATT, SNEGSKA (reference sequence). The CDR3 has 12 residues. The CDR3 region has the DNA TGCAGTGCTACTCCCACTGGTACTGAAGCTTTCTTT. Translating it yields CSATPTGTEAFF.

This clonotype was counted between two and nine times. This chain uses TRBV19 with TRBJ2-2; 9 bases map to TRBD2. Germline loops: CDR1 LNHDA, CDR2 SQIVND (reference sequence). The CDR3 is 17 residues long. Trimming removed 6 bases from V and 7 bases from J; junction bases left unmatched: 15. The CDR3 DNA is TGTGCCAGTAGCGCCCAGGATGCTAGCGGGACGGGCGGGGAGCTGTTTTTT. It encodes CASSAQDASGTGGELFF.

In this sample, this clonotype turned up a few times. The V and J genes are TRBV3-1 and TRBJ1-2; no definite D call. CDR1 is LGHDT, CDR2 YNNKEL, per germline (reference sequence). Trimming took off 1 base at V and 0 bases at J, with 6 bases between the two ends. The CDR3 sequence is 14 residues long. CDR3 DNA sequence: TGTGCCAGCAGCCAAGGTAACCCTAACTATGGCTACACCTTC. This encodes CASSQGNPNYGYTF.

This clonotype was found many times. This chain uses TRBV28 with TRBJ2-7; 8 bases match TRBD2. Trimming removed 5 bases from V and 2 bases from J; junction bases left unmatched: 8. CDR3 length: 15 amino acids. Germline V CDR1 and CDR2: MDHEN, SYDVKM. The CDR3 sequence: CASSPPQRGPYEQYF. The CDR3 DNA reads TGTGCCAGCAGTCCCCCGCAGCGGGGGCCCTACGAGCAGTACTTC.

This clonotype was recorded many times. The CDR3 sequence is CAWSVLTNTGELFF. The CDR3 coding sequence is TGTGCCTGGAGTGTACTGACTAACACCGGGGAGCTGTTTTTT. The chain couples TRBV30 to TRBJ2-2; no clear D. The CDR3 length is 14 residues. V lost 0 bases and J lost 2, with 7 bases in between. Germline values: CDR1 GTSNPN, CDR2 SVGIG (reference sequence).

The genes are TRBV6-2 or TRBV6-3 and TRBJ1-1; D gene ambiguous. The V gene lost 7 bases and the J gene lost 0 bases, with 15 bases spanning the gap. The CDR3 is 15 amino acids. Germline CDR1 MNHEY, CDR2 SVGEGT. This chain's CDR3 is CASKALQQLNTEAFF. The CDR3 nucleotides read TGTGCCAGCAAGGCCTTACAGCAATTGAACACTGAAGCTTTCTTT.

There are a few counts of this clonotype. The chain's CDR3 is CAWTASVNEQFF. CDR3 coding DNA: TGTGCCTGGACAGCGAGCGTCAATGAGCAGTTCTTC. V is TRBV30 and J is TRBJ2-1; no definite D call. The CDR3 contains 12 residues. In germline, CDR1 is GTSNPN, CDR2 SVGIG (reference sequence). The V and J ends lost 4 bases and 6 bases respectively, with 10 bases between them.

Ten or more counts support this clonotype. This rearrangement joins TRBV5-1 to TRBJ2-1, with 9 positions matching TRBD2. Germline V gives CDR1 SGHRS, CDR2 YFSETQ. The CDR3 extends over 16 amino acids. J gave up 8 bases and V 3 bases, and 12 bases lay outside the gene matches. The CDR3 coding sequence is TGCGCCAGCAGCTATGCGGGAGGGACTAGCACCGATGAGCAGTTCTTC. This codes for CASSYAGGTSTDEQFF.

This clonotype was found many times. The chain couples TRBV28 to TRBJ2-3; TRBD2 matches 9 bases. The J segment lost 4 bases and the V segment lost 8 bases, leaving 7 bases of the junction unmatched. Germline V gives CDR1 MDHEN, CDR2 SYDVKM. The CDR3 sequence is 14 residues long. CDR3 in DNA: TGTGCCAGCGTTCTTAGCGGGAGCTCAGATACGCAGTATTTT. Translating gives CASVLSGSSDTQYF.

This clonotype was seen ten or more times. The gene calls are TRBV27 and TRBJ1-2; 7 bases line up with TRBD1. Germline V gene sequence: CDR1 MNHEY, CDR2 SMNVEV (reference sequence). J was trimmed by 4 bases and V by 4 bases; bases with no gene match: 6. This CDR3 has 14 amino acids. The CDR3 region has the DNA TGTGCCAGCAGTTCCGTACAGGGGCCCTATGGCTACACCTTC. As protein: CASSSVQGPYGYTF.

This clonotype was seen at least ten times. The chain employs TRBV10-3 and TRBJ1-2; maybe TRBD1 (6 bases). The V and J ends lost 6 bases and 7 bases respectively, with 18 bases between them. This CDR3 contains 14 residues. CDR1 is ENHRY, CDR2 SYGVKD, per germline. CDR3 in DNA: TGTGCCATCAGCGAGCGGGGGGCTTGGGCTGGCTACACCTTC. The encoded protein is CAISERGAWAGYTF.

V is TRBV5-8 and J is TRBJ1-1; no firm D call. CDR1 and CDR2 (germline): SGHTS, YDEGEE. CDR3 length: 15 residues. Trimming cost V 0 bases and J 3 bases, with 12 bases left between them. In nucleotides, the CDR3 is TGTGCCAGCAGCTTGGCCTTGGAAGCGGACACTGAAGCTTTCTTT. It specifies CASSLALEADTEAFF.

V gene TRBV25-1 combines with J gene TRBJ2-1; possible D gene TRBD2, 5 bases. The CDR3 loop spans 15 amino acids. Germline V gives CDR1 MGHDK, CDR2 SYGVNS. The V gene lost 5 bases and the J gene lost 0 bases, with 11 bases spanning the gap. In DNA, the CDR3 is TGTGCCAGCAGTACAGCGGTCCACTCCTACAATGAGCAGTTCTTC. Translating it yields CASSTAVHSYNEQFF. The entire variable domain, with the rest obtained from reference TRBV25-1 and TRBJ2-1, is as follows: EADIYQTPRYLVIGTGKKITLECSQTMGHDKMYWYQQDPGMELHLIHYSYGVNSTEKGDLSSESTVSRIRTEHFPLTLESARPSHTSQYLCASSTAVHSYNEQFFGPGTRLTVL.

CDR3 DNA sequence: TGTGCCAGCCGAGGACTAGCGGGAGGGCCAAGCACAGATACGCAGTATTTT. Protein sequence: CASRGLAGGPSTDTQYF. This chain uses TRBV27 with TRBJ2-3; 15 bases agree with TRBD2. The CDR3 covers 17 residues. The J segment lost 0 bases and the V segment lost 8 bases, leaving 6 bases of the junction unmatched. Per the germline V gene, CDR1 is MNHEY and CDR2 is SMNVEV (reference sequence).

This clonotype turned up a few times. The chain recombines TRBV7-9 with TRBJ2-2; 11 bases map to TRBD1. Germline CDR1 reads SEHNR; CDR2 reads FQNEAQ (reference sequence). The CDR3 sequence is 17 residues long. The junction had 9 bases not matched to a gene; V was cut back by 4 bases and J by 5 bases. CDR3: CASSSRTGGALTGELFF. As DNA, the CDR3 is TGTGCCAGCAGCTCCCGGACAGGGGGCGCTTTAACCGGGGAGCTGTTTTTT.

This clonotype was recorded at least ten times. The chain has TRBV2 and TRBJ2-5; D is undetermined. The V gene lost 2 bases and the J gene lost 0 bases, with 13 bases spanning the gap. There are 16 residues in the CDR3. Germline assignment: CDR1 SNHLY and CDR2 FYNNEI. DNA for the CDR3: TGTGCCAGCAGTGAACGCCAGGTCACTTACCAAGAGACCCAGTACTTC. Amino acids: CASSERQVTYQETQYF.

This clonotype has only a few counts. CDR3 residues: CASSLRGGLNQPQHF. The CDR3 DNA follows: TGTGCCAGCAGTTTGAGGGGAGGGTTAAATCAGCCCCAGCATTTT. The rearrangement joins TRBV11-2 to TRBJ1-5; perhaps TRBD1 as D (5 bases). Trimming took off 6 bases at V and 4 bases at J, with 16 bases between the two ends. This CDR3 is 15 amino acids long. The germline gives CDR1 SGHAT, CDR2 FQNNGV.